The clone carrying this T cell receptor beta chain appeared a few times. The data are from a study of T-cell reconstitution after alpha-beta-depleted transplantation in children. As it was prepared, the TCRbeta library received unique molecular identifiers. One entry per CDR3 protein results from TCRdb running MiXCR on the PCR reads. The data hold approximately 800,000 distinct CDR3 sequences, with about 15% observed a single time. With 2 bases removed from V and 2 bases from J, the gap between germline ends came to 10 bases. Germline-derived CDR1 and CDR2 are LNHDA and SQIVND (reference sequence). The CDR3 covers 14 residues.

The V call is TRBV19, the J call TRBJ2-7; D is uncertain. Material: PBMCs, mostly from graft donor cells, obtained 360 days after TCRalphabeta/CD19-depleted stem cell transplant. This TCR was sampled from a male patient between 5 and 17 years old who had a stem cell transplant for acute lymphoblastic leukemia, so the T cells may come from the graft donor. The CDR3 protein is CASSIIYKAYEQYF. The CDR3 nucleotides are TGTGCCAGTAGTATAATTTACAAGGCCTACGAGCAGTACTTC.